These 17 T cell receptor beta chains share one sample of origin, sequenced in a study of T-cell memory formation after mild COVID-19. Each CDR3 protein is one row after TCRdb ran MiXCR on the 5' RACE reads. The sample yields hundreds of thousands of distinct CDR3 sequences, 25% to 30% seen once. The source material was PBMCs or a T cell subset sorted from them (not recorded which). These receptor sequences come from an adult woman who had mild COVID-19 (a few samples of this study predate the infection). Cell type and time point are not known.

V gene TRBV6-6 combines with J gene TRBJ2-1; 8 bases fit TRBD1. CDR1 is MNHNY and CDR2 is SVGAGI in the germline V gene (reference sequence). The CDR3 covers 12 residues. This CDR3 is CATDRAGNEQFF. Here the CDR3 DNA reads TGTGCGACGGACAGGGCCGGCAATGAGCAGTTCTTC.

This chain links TRBV5-1 with TRBJ2-1; 13 nucleotides agree with TRBD2. Trimming removed 3 bases from V and 8 bases from J; junction bases left unmatched: 5. The CDR3 spans 15 residues. CDR1 is SGHRS, CDR2 YFSETQ, per germline. CDR3 amino acids: CASSSGLAGVDEQFF. The CDR3 region has the DNA TGCGCCAGCAGCTCTGGACTAGCGGGAGTCGATGAGCAGTTCTTC.

The chain links TRBV12-3 or TRBV12-4 to TRBJ2-7; maybe TRBD2 (5 bases). Trimming cost V 5 bases and J 5 bases, with 19 bases left between them. There are 15 residues in the CDR3. CDR3 DNA sequence: TGTGCCAGCAGTCCTTCTATGGGGTCGGGGAACGAGCAGTACTTC. It translates to CASSPSMGSGNEQYF.

V gene TRBV5-1 combines with J gene TRBJ1-4; a weak D match, TRBD1 (5 bases). V lost 4 bases, J lost 5 bases, and 18 bases lay in between. Germline values: CDR1 SGHRS, CDR2 YFSETQ. The CDR3 is 16 amino acids. CDR3 amino acids: CASSPTSQGGNEKLFF. CDR3 coding DNA: TGCGCCAGCAGCCCGACTAGTCAGGGAGGAAATGAAAAACTGTTTTTT.

This clonotype showed up just a few times. The CDR3 protein is CASSYQSSGVSYEQYF. Here the CDR3 DNA reads TGCGCCAGCAGCTACCAGTCTAGCGGGGTGTCCTACGAGCAGTACTTC. This sequence joins TRBV5-1 and TRBJ2-7, with TRBD2 matching over 9 bases. There are 16 residues in the CDR3. CDR1 is SGHRS and CDR2 is YFSETQ in the germline V gene. V was clipped by 3 bases and J by 1 base; unmatched bases: 8.

This clonotype was observed a few times. V is TRBV5-1 and J is TRBJ2-5; tentative D call: TRBD2 (6 bases). The V end was cut by 6 bases, the J end by 1 base, with 13 bases between. This CDR3 region has 14 residues. Germline loops: CDR1 SGHRS, CDR2 YFSETQ. As DNA, the CDR3 is TGCGCCAGCACCAGCGGACTATTCCAAGAGACCCAGTACTTC. Translated: CASTSGLFQETQYF. The full variable domain, in which reference TRBV5-1 and TRBJ2-5 provide the parts outside the CDR3, is KAGVTQTPRYLIKTRGQQVTLSCSPISGHRSVSWYQQTPGQGLQFLFEYFSETQRNKGNFPGRFSGRQFSNSRSEMNVSTLELGDSALYLCASTSGLFQETQYFGPGTRLLVL.

The gene calls are TRBV18 and TRBJ1-1; possible D gene TRBD1, 5 bases. Germline V gene data show CDR1 as KGHSH and CDR2 as LQKENI. The CDR3 runs 15 residues. V was trimmed by 2 bases and J by 4 bases, leaving 14 bases between them. The CDR3 nucleotides read TGTGCCAGCTCACCATGGGGGGAGTCGGGCACTGAAGCTTTCTTT. This codes for CASSPWGESGTEAFF.

On this clonotype: This CDR3 is missing its conserved last phenylalanine or tryptophan, likely due to a read error. No DNA is shown, since the ends of the CDR3 on it are uncertain; the CDR3 is the one TCRdb lists. The chain uses TRBV7-2 and TRBJ2-5; the table names TRBD2, a call not compared with the DNA. 12 amino acids form the CDR3, both terminal residues included. Germline-derived CDR1 and CDR2 are SGHTA and FQGNSA. CDR3 loop: CASSSEWGPHRI.

The chain recombines TRBV24-1 with TRBJ1-4, with 7 bases that match TRBD1. With 3 bases clipped from V and 6 bases from J, the junction kept 6 bases outside the gene matches. The germline CDR1 and CDR2 sequences are KGHDR and SFDVKD. There are 15 residues in the CDR3. DNA of the CDR3: TGTGCCACCAGTGATCAGGGGGAGGGCCATGAAAAACTGTTTTTT. Translating it yields CATSDQGEGHEKLFF.

The chain joins TRBV13 to TRBJ2-7; 7 bases fit TRBD2. The CDR3 consists of 15 residues. After removal of 2 bases from V and 10 bases from J, the junction contained 14 bases not matched to a gene. Per the germline V gene, CDR1 is PRHDT and CDR2 is FYEKMQ (reference sequence). The CDR3 coding sequence is TGTGCCAGCAGCTTACCCGAAAAGGGGAGGGACCCTCAGTACTTC. Its translation: CASSLPEKGRDPQYF.

The chain has TRBV20-1 and TRBJ2-3; D remains ambiguous. Trimming left V 3 bases short and J 3 bases short, with 7 bases between. Per the germline V gene, CDR1 is DFQATT and CDR2 is SNEGSKA (reference sequence). This CDR3 is built from 12 residues. The CDR3 DNA is TGCAGTGCTAGGGACCGGACAGATACGCAGTATTTT. Translation: CSARDRTDTQYF.

The genes are TRBV7-4 and TRBJ2-7; no definite D call. The CDR3 is 17 amino acids. Trimming pared 2 bases from V and 4 bases from J, leaving 21 bases between. Germline-derived CDR1 and CDR2 are SGHVT and SQSDAQ. CDR3 bases: TGTGCCAGCAGCTTAAGGCCCTCCTCGTATCGCTGGTACGAGCAGTACTTC. Translated: CASSLRPSSYRWYEQYF.

This clonotype was observed a single time. The chain has TRBV29-1 and TRBJ1-1; D unresolved. The CDR3 has 14 residues. Trimming removed 4 bases from V and 4 bases from J, with 16 bases in between. Per the germline V gene, CDR1 is SQVTM and CDR2 is ANQGSEA. CDR3 DNA: TGCAGCGTTGTTCTTGAGGGCCGGATCACTGAAGCTTTCTTT. Translated: CSVVLEGRITEAFF.

This clonotype was observed a few times. This sequence joins TRBV12-3 or TRBV12-4 and TRBJ2-3; perhaps TRBD1 as D (8 bases). V shed 6 bases and J shed 8 bases, with 30 bases lying between them. CDR3 length equals 18 residues. The CDR3 DNA follows: TGTGCCAGCAGGGCGACAGGGGTTACGGCGGGAGTTCGGGTTACGCAGTATTTT. Protein product: CASRATGVTAGVRVTQYF.

This clonotype was observed a handful of times. V is TRBV12-3 or TRBV12-4 and J is TRBJ2-1, with a tentative D call TRBD1 (5 bases). Between the trimmed V and J ends, which lost 7 bases and 12 bases, there was a span of 16 bases. The CDR3 is made up of 12 amino acids. The CDR3 spells CASTPQGRLQFF. Written as DNA, the CDR3 is TGTGCCAGCACCCCCCAGGGCAGGCTGCAGTTCTTC.

Only a few counts were recorded for this clonotype. The chain employs TRBV30 and TRBJ1-1, with D perhaps TRBD1 (5 bases). The CDR3 sequence is 15 residues long. V was shortened by 4 bases and J by 6 bases, with 21 bases between the two germline ends. In germline, CDR1 is GTSNPN, CDR2 SVGIG (reference sequence). The CDR3 here is CAWIQPGPMWAEAFF. The CDR3 nucleotides are TGTGCCTGGATCCAACCGGGACCGATGTGGGCTGAAGCTTTCTTT.

This chain connects TRBV6-2 or TRBV6-3 to TRBJ2-2; 7 nucleotides align to TRBD2. With 10 bases clipped from V and 4 bases from J, the junction kept 12 bases outside the gene matches. Germline assignment: CDR1 MNHEY and CDR2 SVGEGT. This CDR3 contains 15 residues. The CDR3 sequence: CATRGAGASTGELFF. The CDR3 DNA sequence: TGTGCCACCCGAGGGGCGGGAGCGAGCACCGGGGAGCTGTTTTTT.